A single sample gave rise to the 11 T cell receptor beta chains below, sequenced in a study of human T cells and chemical hapten exposure. TCRdb called the RACE reads again in MiXCR, with one record for every CDR3 protein. The top ten hold 0.9% to 1.5% of the sample, which has 250,000 or so distinct CDR3 sequences, roughly 7.4% seen once. The time point denotes: pre-sensitization, week 0. The treatment was: therapeutic diphenylcyclopropenone sensitization with weekly scalp DPC. The source material was whole blood, sampled in connection with sensitization to the hapten diphenylcyclopropenone (DPC). These receptors originate from a man aged 18 to 30 with alopecia areata. Some clones in this sample may be carry-over from other donors' samples.

The chain uses TRBV7-9 and TRBJ2-3; D gene unclear. V was shortened by 5 bases and J by 7 bases, with 10 bases between the two germline ends. CDR1 SEHNR and CDR2 FQNEAQ come from the germline V gene (reference sequence). The CDR3 contains 12 residues. The CDR3 protein is CASSRESYTQYF. CDR3 in DNA: TGTGCCAGCAGCCGAGAGTCTTATACGCAGTATTTT.

Only a few counts were recorded for this clonotype. The gene calls are TRBV3-1 and TRBJ2-7, with D tentatively TRBD1 or TRBD2 (5 bases each). Trimming cost V 2 bases and J 9 bases, with 14 bases left between them. From germline, CDR1 is LGHDT and CDR2 YNNKEL (reference sequence). CDR3 length: 13 residues. The CDR3 loop reads CASSQPGTAPQYF. The CDR3 nucleotides read TGTGCCAGCAGCCAACCCGGGACCGCGCCGCAGTACTTC.

On this clonotype: The junction and the germline gene differ at one end; a read error may be behind it. This chain links TRBV4-3 with TRBJ1-6; possibly TRBD1 for D (6 bases). This CDR3 contains 18 residues. Per germline, CDR1 LGHNA and CDR2 YSLEER. The CDR3 region has the DNA TGCGCCAGCAGCCAACAATTGGGCAGGGGCTCCTATAATTCACCCTTCCACTTT. Amino acids: CASSQQLGRGSYNSPFHF.

The chain has TRBV5-4 and TRBJ2-3, with 7 bases identical to TRBD2. V was pared by 3 bases and J by 0 bases, with 4 bases of the junction left unmatched. Germline V gene data show CDR1 as SGHNT and CDR2 as YYREEE (reference sequence). The CDR3 covers 15 residues. CDR3 sequence reads: CASSYLAESTDTQYF. In nucleotides, the CDR3 is TGTGCCAGCAGCTACCTAGCGGAGAGCACAGATACGCAGTATTTT.

CDR3 sequence reads: CASSQSAQAYNSPLHF. CDR3 DNA sequence: TGTGCCAGCAGCCAAAGTGCACAGGCCTATAATTCACCCCTCCACTTT. The chain is built from TRBV7-2 and TRBJ1-6; TRBD1 might be the D (5 bases). The CDR3 is 16 residues long. V lost 5 bases and J 2 bases, leaving 13 bases between the germline ends. Looked up from germline, CDR1 is SGHTA and CDR2 is FQGNSA.

This clonotype was detected many times. CDR3 in DNA: TGCGCCAGCAGCCCACGTCCGAACTCTGGGGCCAACGTCCTGACTTTC. Translating gives CASSPRPNSGANVLTF. The chain carries TRBV4-3 and TRBJ2-6; D is uncertain. This CDR3 spans 16 amino acids. Trimming stripped 4 bases from V and 0 bases from J, with 10 bases between. Germline V gene lookup returns CDR1 LGHNA and CDR2 YSLEER.

The gene calls are TRBV5-5 and TRBJ2-3; D not certain. Trimming took off 0 bases at V and 7 bases at J, with 9 bases between the two ends. Germline CDR1 is SGHKS and CDR2 is YYEKEE (reference sequence). The CDR3 loop spans 13 amino acids. The chain's CDR3 is CASSLDAQNTQYF. In DNA form, the CDR3 reads TGTGCCAGCAGCTTGGACGCCCAGAATACGCAGTATTTT.

This clonotype occurred a few times. The CDR3 loop reads CASTFGGFNSPLHF. DNA for the CDR3: TGTGCCAGCACCTTTGGAGGGTTTAATTCACCCCTCCACTTT. The rearrangement uses TRBV12-3 or TRBV12-4 and TRBJ1-6; D remains ambiguous. Deletions cut 7 bases from V and 6 bases from J, with 13 bases between. The CDR3 extends over 14 amino acids.

In this sample, this clonotype turned up a few times. CDR3: CASSQSSGTDTQYF. For the CDR3, the DNA is TGCGCCAGCAGCCAATCTAGCGGTACAGATACGCAGTATTTT. This rearrangement joins TRBV4-3 to TRBJ2-3; 7 positions match TRBD2. The V gene end was trimmed by 2 bases and the J gene end by 3 bases; junction bases not matched to a gene: 2. Germline V CDR1 and CDR2: LGHNA, YSLEER. The CDR3 contains 14 residues.

The rearrangement links TRBV6-5 to TRBJ1-1, with D hard to call. The germline gives CDR1 MNHEY, CDR2 SVGAGI. CDR3 length equals 11 residues. Trimming pared 7 bases from V and 1 base from J, leaving 4 bases between. As DNA, the CDR3 is TGTGCCAGCACGACGAACACTGAAGCTTTCTTT. As protein: CASTTNTEAFF.

This clonotype showed up just a few times. V gene TRBV9 combines with J gene TRBJ2-7; 9 nucleotides line up with TRBD2. The CDR3 spans 15 residues. CDR1 is SGDLS and CDR2 is YYNGEE in the germline V gene. The V and J ends lost 4 bases and 3 bases, in that order; junction bases with no gene match: 8. CDR3 protein: CASSPSERGDYEQYV. CDR3 DNA sequence: TGTGCCAGCAGCCCTAGCGAGCGGGGGGACTACGAGCAGTACGTC.